These 23 T cell receptor beta chains were all obtained from the same sample, sequenced in a study of blood T cell repertoires in COVID-19. TCRdb's table, derived via immunoSEQ multiplex PCR, lists solely in-frame clones and lacks some. The sample comprises approximately 120,000 clones, about 75% of which are singletons, and about a fifth rests with the top ten. The sample consisted of peripheral blood. The receptors here all came from a man older than 75 with acute or convalescent COVID-19.

The gene calls are TRBV7-8 and TRBJ2-1, with D possibly TRBD1 on 6 matching bases. The V gene lost 5 bases and the J gene lost 9 bases, with 20 bases spanning the gap. The CDR3 has 15 residues. Germline CDR1 and CDR2: SGHVS and FQNEAQ. The CDR3 reads CASSEPRLGDTEQFF. The CDR3 DNA is TGTGCCAGCAGCGAACCCCGACTGGGGGACACTGAGCAGTTCTTC.

The chain joins TRBV4-2 to TRBJ2-7; maybe TRBD2 (6 bases). Germline V gene data show CDR1 as LGHNA and CDR2 as YNFKEQ. The CDR3 is 15 residues long. The V end lost 0 bases, the J end lost 7 bases, and 16 bases lay between the germline ends. This CDR3 reads CASSQDRAGSGEQYF. CDR3 nucleotide sequence: TGTGCCAGCAGCCAAGATAGGGCGGGGAGTGGAGAGCAGTACTTC.

This rearrangement joins TRBV27 to TRBJ1-4, with 11 bases aligning to TRBD1. With 2 bases clipped from V and 10 bases from J, the junction kept 3 bases outside the gene matches. CDR3 length: 14 amino acids. Germline values: CDR1 MNHEY, CDR2 SMNVEV (reference sequence). CDR3: CASSLAGTGGKLFF. In DNA, the CDR3 is TGTGCCAGCAGTTTAGCCGGGACAGGGGGAAAACTGTTTTTT.

The chain links TRBV6-5 to TRBJ2-7; 8 bases fit TRBD1. The J segment lost 6 bases and the V segment lost 6 bases, leaving 13 bases of the junction unmatched. Looked up from germline, CDR1 is MNHEY and CDR2 is SVGAGI. This CDR3 region has 15 residues. CDR3 loop: CASSQPTPTGAEQYF. The CDR3 coding sequence is TGTGCCAGCAGCCAACCTACTCCGACAGGGGCCGAGCAGTACTTC.

This chain links TRBV7-8 with TRBJ2-7, with TRBD2 identical over 8 bases. The CDR3 loop spans 14 amino acids. Germline CDR1 and CDR2: SGHVS and FQNEAQ. With V trimmed by 7 bases and J by 3 bases, 8 bases remained unmatched. The CDR3 spells CASNNGLASYEQYF. CDR3 in DNA: TGTGCCAGCAATAACGGACTAGCCAGCTACGAGCAGTACTTC.

V usage is TRBV9 and J usage is TRBJ1-6; a possible D gene is TRBD1 (5 bases). This CDR3 is built from 19 residues. From germline, CDR1 is SGDLS and CDR2 YYNGEE. V gave up 2 bases and J gave up 0 bases, with 18 bases separating them. The CDR3 spells CASSVGGALGSSYNSPLHF. CDR3 DNA sequence: TGTGCCAGCAGCGTCGGAGGGGCCCTGGGGAGCTCCTATAATTCACCCCTCCACTTT.

The chain combines TRBV2 with TRBJ2-7, with D perhaps matching TRBD2 (6 bases). The CDR3 is 13 amino acids. The ends were cut back, 7 bases at V and 1 base at J, with 11 bases in the middle. Germline CDR1 is SNHLY and CDR2 is FYNNEI. The CDR3 DNA reads as TGTGCCAGCATTATAAGCGGGTCCTACGAGCAGTACTTC. Protein: CASIISGSYEQYF.

Written as DNA, the CDR3 is TGCGCCAGCAGCCAAGAAGGGGCTGCCGGGGAGCTGTTTTTT. Protein sequence: CASSQEGAAGELFF. The chain employs TRBV4-1 and TRBJ2-2, with D perhaps matching TRBD1 (5 bases). V lost 0 bases and J 6 bases, leaving 8 bases between the germline ends. The CDR3 is 14 residues long. CDR1 MGHRA and CDR2 YSYEKL come from the germline V gene.

The chain links TRBV9 to TRBJ2-1, with D unclear. CDR1 is SGDLS, CDR2 YYNGEE, per germline. The V gene lost 2 bases and the J gene lost 8 bases, with 14 bases spanning the gap. There are 14 residues in the CDR3. CDR3 amino acids: CASSVTPTAYEQFF. The CDR3 DNA reads as TGTGCCAGCAGCGTCACTCCCACAGCTTATGAGCAGTTCTTC.

A note on this clone: At one of its ends the junction is not consistent with the germline gene, which may arise from a read error. This chain uses TRBV11-2 with TRBJ2-3, with 9 nucleotides matching TRBD2. The CDR3 extends over 17 amino acids. Germline loops: CDR1 SGHAT, CDR2 FQNNGV. CDR3: CASSLDRRGGVTYTQYF. CDR3 in DNA: TGTGCCAGCAGCTTAGATCGGCGGGGGGGCGTCACATATACGCAGTATTTT.

This sequence joins TRBV3-1 (or the pseudogene TRBV3-2) and TRBJ1-4; possible D gene TRBD1, 6 bases. V gave up 0 bases and J gave up 7 bases, with 9 bases separating them. The CDR3 sequence is 14 residues long. Germline V gene sequence: CDR1 LGHDT, CDR2 YNNKEL (reference sequence). DNA for the CDR3: TGTGCCAGCAGCCAAGACCTCAGGGGTGAAAAACTGTTTTTT. Residues: CASSQDLRGEKLFF.

The chain couples TRBV19 to TRBJ2-2; perhaps TRBD2 as D (6 bases). V lost 7 bases and J lost 7, with 19 bases in between. Germline CDR1 LNHDA, CDR2 SQIVND (reference sequence). There are 15 residues in the CDR3. The CDR3 region is CASKVRHGGDGELFF. CDR3 in DNA: TGTGCCAGTAAAGTCCGACATGGCGGGGACGGGGAGCTGTTTTTT.

About this clone itself: Other DNA sequences of this sample code for an identical CDR3. This rearrangement joins TRBV5-1 to TRBJ1-1, with TRBD1 matching 8 bases. The germline CDR1 and CDR2 sequences are SGHRS and YFSETQ. This CDR3 contains 14 residues. J lost 3 bases, V lost 0 bases, and 1 base had no gene match. The CDR3 DNA sequence: TGCGCCAGCAGCTTGGGACAGGGGTACACTGAAGCTTTCTTT. This encodes CASSLGQGYTEAFF.

The V and J genes are TRBV3-1 (or the pseudogene TRBV3-2) and TRBJ2-7; no clear D gene. The V gene lost 2 bases and the J gene lost 6 bases, with 5 bases spanning the gap. Germline V gene lookup returns CDR1 LGHDT and CDR2 YNNKEL (reference sequence). This CDR3 comprises 11 residues. The CDR3: CASSQNSEQYF. For the CDR3, the DNA is TGTGCCAGCAGCCAAAACAGCGAGCAGTACTTC.

This chain connects TRBV2 to TRBJ1-2; TRBD1 agrees at 10 bases. Trimming cost V 6 bases and J 4 bases; bases outside gene matches: 8. The CDR3 contains 15 residues. CDR1 and CDR2 from the germline V gene are SNHLY and FYNNEI. CDR3 DNA sequence: TGTGCCAGCAGCCTTATGACAGGGGGCATCTATGGCTACACCTTC. It specifies CASSLMTGGIYGYTF.

This clone was seen ten or more times. The J gene is TRBJ1-1, the V gene TRBV6-1; tentatively, D is TRBD1 (6 bases). CDR3 length equals 14 residues. V was cut by 3 bases and J by 5 bases, with 13 bases left in between. Germline values: CDR1 MNHNS, CDR2 SASEGT. CDR3 sequence: CASSDLRGWTEAFF. The CDR3 DNA reads TGTGCCAGCAGTGACCTCAGGGGATGGACTGAAGCTTTCTTT.

This clone was detected once. The rearrangement joins TRBV5-5 to TRBJ2-3; possibly TRBD1 for D (5 bases). Germline V gene lookup returns CDR1 SGHKS and CDR2 YYEKEE (reference sequence). The length of the CDR3 is 13 residues. V was trimmed by 4 bases and J by 2 bases, leaving 8 bases between them. The DNA of the CDR3 is TGTGCCAGCAGCGGGGCTAACACAGATACGCAGTATTTT. Residues: CASSGANTDTQYF.

V is TRBV6-2 or TRBV6-3 and J is TRBJ2-1, with a weak D call TRBD2 (6 bases). The germline V and J ends were trimmed by 4 bases and 3 bases, with 10 bases remaining between them. The CDR3 covers 14 residues. Germline CDR1 is MNHEY and CDR2 is SVGEGT. The CDR3 coding sequence is TGTGCCAGCAGTTCAACTAGCCTCTACAATGAGCAGTTCTTC. It codes for CASSSTSLYNEQFF.

V gene TRBV9 combines with J gene TRBJ1-1, with unresolved D. V lost 3 bases to trimming and J lost 5 bases, with 8 bases between them. The CDR3 consists of 12 residues. Germline V gene data show CDR1 as SGDLS and CDR2 as YYNGEE. The CDR3 DNA reads TGTGCCAGCAGCGCCGAGTTGACTGAAGCTTTCTTT. It encodes CASSAELTEAFF.

The chain joins TRBV6-5 to TRBJ2-7, with 8 positions matching TRBD1. The length of the CDR3 is 15 residues. The V gene end was trimmed by 6 bases and the J gene end by 3 bases; junction bases not matched to a gene: 10. CDR1 MNHEY and CDR2 SVGAGI come from the germline V gene. The CDR3 DNA sequence: TGTGCCAGCAGCCTCGGCCAAGGACAGGGCTACGAGCAGTACTTC. The encoded protein is CASSLGQGQGYEQYF.

The chain recombines TRBV5-5 with TRBJ2-5; 12 nucleotides agree with TRBD1. Trimming cost V 4 bases and J 6 bases; bases outside gene matches: 10. The CDR3 consists of 16 residues. Germline CDR1 and CDR2: SGHKS and YYEKEE (reference sequence). The CDR3 region is CASSHSGTGGFQTQYF. The CDR3, as DNA: TGTGCCAGCAGCCATTCCGGGACAGGGGGCTTTCAGACCCAGTACTTC.

The chain uses TRBV7-9 and TRBJ1-2, with unresolved D. The germline V and J ends were trimmed by 1 base and 6 bases, with 12 bases remaining between them. Germline V gene lookup returns CDR1 SEHNR and CDR2 FQNEAQ (reference sequence). The CDR3 is 14 amino acids. The chain's CDR3 is CASSLEVSADGYTF. In nucleotides, the CDR3 is TGTGCCAGCAGCTTAGAAGTTTCCGCGGATGGCTACACCTTC.

The gene calls are TRBV6-1 and TRBJ1-5; TRBD1 matches 10 bases. Germline CDR1 MNHNS, CDR2 SASEGT. V shed 6 bases, J shed 5 bases, and the junction held 10 bases outside the gene matches. The CDR3 sequence is 16 residues long. CDR3 residues: CASRERQGATYQPQHF. The CDR3 DNA reads TGTGCCAGCAGGGAAAGACAGGGGGCGACCTATCAGCCCCAGCATTTT.